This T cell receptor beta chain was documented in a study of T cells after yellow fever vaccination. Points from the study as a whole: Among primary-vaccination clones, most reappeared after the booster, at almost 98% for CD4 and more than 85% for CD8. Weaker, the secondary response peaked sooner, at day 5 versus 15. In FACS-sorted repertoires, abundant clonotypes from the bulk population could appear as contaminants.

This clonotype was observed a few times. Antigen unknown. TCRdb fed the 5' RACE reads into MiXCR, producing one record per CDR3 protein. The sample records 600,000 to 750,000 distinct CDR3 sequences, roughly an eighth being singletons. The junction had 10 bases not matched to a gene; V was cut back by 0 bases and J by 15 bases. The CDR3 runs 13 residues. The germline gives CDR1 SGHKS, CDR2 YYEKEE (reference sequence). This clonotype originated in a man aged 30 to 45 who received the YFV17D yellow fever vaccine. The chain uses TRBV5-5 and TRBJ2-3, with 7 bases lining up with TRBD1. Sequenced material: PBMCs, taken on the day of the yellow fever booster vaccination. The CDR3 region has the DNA TGTGCCAGCAGCTTGGGTTCTGAACGGGACAGATATTTT. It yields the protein CASSLGSERDRYF.